These 5 T cell receptor beta chains originate from one sample sequenced in a study of regulatory T cells in long-lasting Graves disease. CDR3 regions were amplified by Arm-PCR using iRepertoire HTBI primers to build TCR beta libraries. Using its own MiXCR run on the multiplex PCR reads, TCRdb lists one record per CDR3 protein. The sample comprises 580,000 or so distinct CDR3 sequences, around 15% of which are singletons, and approximately 12% rests with the top ten. Indicated time point: newly diagnosed GD, antithyroid drugs for less than 3 months. TCR sequences were obtained from RNA taken from PBMCs. This sample also appeared in a second study, on T cells in Graves' hyperthyroidism and ophthalmopathy.

The input for sequencing was peripheral blood mononuclear cells (PBMCs), taken at new diagnosis, from a patient treated with antithyroid drugs. These receptor sequences come from a man aged 18 to 30 with Graves disease.

The CDR3 loop is CASSFSRGVYEQYF. In nucleotides, the CDR3 is TGTGCCAGCAGCTTTAGTCGGGGGGTCTACGAGCAGTACTTC. The rearrangement uses TRBV27 and TRBJ2-7; 7 nucleotides match TRBD2. CDR3 size: 14 residues. The trim removed 6 bases at V and 3 bases at J, leaving 8 bases unmatched. The germline V gene has CDR1 MNHEY and CDR2 SMNVEV (reference sequence).

The chain couples TRBV7-6 to TRBJ2-2, with TRBD2 matching 11 bases. J was trimmed by 5 bases and V by 5 bases; bases with no gene match: 10. CDR3 length: 17 amino acids. Germline CDR1 and CDR2: SGHVS and FNYEAQ. The CDR3 bases are TGTGCCAGCAGCCAGGGGAGTAGCGGGAGGGGAACCGGGGAGCTGTTTTTT. It is translated as CASSQGSSGRGTGELFF.

Ten or more counts support this clonotype. The rearrangement uses TRBV6-1 and TRBJ1-1; TRBD1 agrees at 7 bases. With 6 bases clipped from V and 1 base from J, the junction kept 8 bases outside the gene matches. The germline CDR1 and CDR2 sequences are MNHNS and SASEGT. The CDR3 spans 15 residues. Here the CDR3 reads CASSFTGVRNTEAFF. In nucleotides, the CDR3 is TGTGCCAGCAGCTTTACAGGGGTGAGGAACACTGAAGCTTTCTTT.

V is TRBV4-1 and J is TRBJ1-5; unclear D gene. Trimming shortened V by 1 base and J by 2 bases, and 9 bases separated the two germline ends. The CDR3 has 15 amino acids. Germline V gives CDR1 MGHRA, CDR2 YSYEKL. The CDR3 is CASSQAPGGNQPQHF. The CDR3 DNA is TGCGCCAGCAGCCAAGCACCTGGGGGCAATCAGCCCCAGCATTTT.

This CDR3 is CAISESGGGNTEAFF. The CDR3 region has the DNA TGTGCCATCAGTGAGAGTGGGGGCGGGAACACTGAAGCTTTCTTT. The chain combines TRBV10-3 with TRBJ1-1; TRBD1 is a possible D gene (6 bases). The CDR3 loop spans 15 amino acids. The germline CDR1 and CDR2 sequences are ENHRY and SYGVKD. Trimming took 2 bases from V and 1 from J, leaving 11 bases between them.